What follows describes a single T cell receptor (beta chain). Between the trimmed V and J ends, which lost 3 bases and 8 bases, there was a span of 13 bases. CDR1 and CDR2 (germline): SNHLY, FYNNEI. The length of the CDR3 is 13 residues. This entry comes from a study of T cell changes during pregnancy in multiple sclerosis. This table comes from immunoSEQ multiplex PCR, and its TCRdb copy is limited to in-frame clones, with some not included. The sample lists 37,000 or so clones; 80% to 90% were seen once. This chain uses TRBV2 with TRBJ1-2; no clear D gene. The sample consisted of CD4+ T cells from peripheral blood mononuclear cells, taken before pregnancy. This TCR was recovered from a female donor with multiple sclerosis, enrolled in a pregnancy study. This CDR3 reads CASSDDSSRGYTF. CDR3 in DNA: TGTGCCAGCAGTGACGACTCTTCACGCGGCTACACCTTC.